Below, 23 T cell receptor beta chains from the same sample are listed, as sequenced in a study of metastatic and nonmetastatic thyroid tumors (dated by TCRdb to between 2020 and 2021). Before undergoing thyroid surgery, none of the patients had been given any kind of treatment. The receptor library was made with PCR. Reads for this sample came from an Illumina HiSeq 4000. The public reads were reanalyzed by TCRdb: fastp trimming at Q25, MiXCR alignment, in-frame beta chains only. In this sample the table shows more than 20,000 clones, 13% of which occur a single time. The ten biggest clones cover over 4% of the sample. The sample taken for sequencing was blood. The receptors shown here come from a female donor with papillary thyroid cancer or a benign thyroid nodule (not recorded which). Some clones in this sample may be carry-over from other donors' samples.

The sample holds many counts of this clone. The chain is built from TRBV12-3 or TRBV12-4 and TRBJ2-3; D is possibly TRBD2 (5 bases). Trimming took off 4 bases at V and 0 bases at J, with 11 bases between the two ends. The CDR3 extends over 15 amino acids. The CDR3 DNA reads as TGTGCCAGCAGTTCCCCTTGGACTAGCACAGATACGCAGTATTTT. The encoded protein is CASSSPWTSTDTQYF.

This clone occurred many times. The chain recombines TRBV4-1 with TRBJ1-2, with D possibly TRBD1 on 6 matching bases. V was cut by 1 base and J by 2 bases, with 14 bases left in between. The CDR3 totals 16 residues. CDR1 and CDR2 from the germline V gene are MGHRA and YSYEKL. The CDR3 protein is CASSQGRLGANYGYTF. The CDR3 DNA is TGCGCCAGCAGCCAAGGACGACTGGGGGCAAACTATGGCTACACCTTC.

This clone was recorded many times. This sequence joins TRBV5-4 and TRBJ2-2; D is possibly TRBD1 or TRBD2 (5 bases each). The CDR3 contains 15 residues. The germline V gene encodes CDR1 SGHNT and CDR2 YYREEE (reference sequence). V shed 9 bases and J shed 6 bases, with 21 bases lying between them. CDR3 sequence reads: CATSPGPRNPGELFF. The CDR3 DNA follows: TGTGCCACTTCACCGGGACCACGAAACCCCGGGGAGCTGTTTTTT.

This clone occurred many times. This chain connects TRBV30 to TRBJ2-3; 11 bases are shared with TRBD2. In germline, CDR1 is GTSNPN, CDR2 SVGIG (reference sequence). The CDR3 is 16 residues long. Losses at the gene ends were 5 bases for V and 3 bases for J; bases not matched to a gene: 10. CDR3 in amino acids: CAWCPTPSGRTDTQYF. Written as DNA, the CDR3 is TGTGCCTGGTGCCCGACCCCTAGCGGGAGGACAGATACGCAGTATTTT. The full variable domain, rest sourced from reference TRBV30 and TRBJ2-3, is SQTIHQWPATLVQPVGSPLSLECTVEGTSNPNLYWYRQAAGRGLQLLFYSVGIGQISSEVPQNLSASRPQDRQFILSSKKLLLSDSGFYLCAWCPTPSGRTDTQYFGPGTRLTVL.

This clone occurred many times. This sequence joins TRBV5-5 and TRBJ1-3, with D unclear. The CDR3 has 15 residues. The V gene's germline CDR1 is SGHKS and CDR2 YYEKEE (reference sequence). V was clipped by 4 bases and J by 0 bases, with 11 bases between them. The CDR3 DNA is TGTGCCAGCAGCCCCCAAACGAGCTCTGGAAACACCATATATTTT. Translation gives CASSPQTSSGNTIYF.

This clone was seen a handful of times. The chain uses TRBV4-2 and TRBJ2-1; TRBD2 might be the D (6 bases). This CDR3 has 16 amino acids. Trimming cost V 4 bases and J 1 base, with 14 bases left between them. Germline assignment: CDR1 LGHNA and CDR2 YNFKEQ. This CDR3 reads CASSLEPEGSYNEQFF. CDR3 bases: TGTGCCAGCAGCCTAGAACCGGAGGGGTCCTACAATGAGCAGTTCTTC.

By proportion, this clone is medium-sized (0.01 to 0.1%). The rearrangement joins TRBV7-3 to TRBJ2-3; D call uncertain. V lost 5 bases to trimming and J lost 4 bases, with 13 bases between them. The CDR3 has 14 residues. Germline CDR1 and CDR2: SGHTA and FQGTGA. CDR3 nucleotide sequence: TGTGCCAGCAGCCTCAAATCCCCCCCAGATACGCAGTATTTT. Translation gives CASSLKSPPDTQYF.

V usage is TRBV11-1 and J usage is TRBJ2-5, with 7 bases fitting TRBD2. Germline values: CDR1 SGHAT, CDR2 FQDESV (reference sequence). V lost 5 bases, J lost 5 bases, and 11 bases stayed unmatched. The CDR3 runs 15 residues. CDR3 amino acids: CASSLLGGPGETQYF. In DNA form, the CDR3 reads TGTGCCAGCAGCCTCTTGGGAGGGCCGGGGGAGACCCAGTACTTC.

This clone was counted many times. The chain employs TRBV6-1 and TRBJ2-1, with 13 bases aligning to TRBD2. The CDR3 has 15 amino acids. Looked up from germline, CDR1 is MNHNS and CDR2 is SASEGT. With 6 bases clipped from V and 7 bases from J, the junction kept 6 bases outside the gene matches. The CDR3 protein is CASRSGLAGLNEQFF. CDR3 nucleotide sequence: TGTGCCAGCAGATCGGGACTAGCGGGACTAAATGAGCAGTTCTTC.

This clone has a count of ten or more. CDR3 bases: TGTGCCAGCAGTGAGGACGGGGGCTGGGCTGGGGCCAACGTCCTGACTTTC. Translated: CASSEDGGWAGANVLTF. The V call is TRBV2, the J call TRBJ2-6, with D perhaps being TRBD1 or TRBD2 (6 bases each). This CDR3 contains 17 residues. CDR1 is SNHLY, CDR2 FYNNEI, per germline. The germline V and J ends were trimmed by 3 bases and 2 bases, with 14 bases remaining between them. Drawing the rest from reference TRBV2 and TRBJ2-6, the complete variable domain is EPEVTQTPSHQVTQMGQEVILRCVPISNHLYFYWYRQILGQKVEFLVSFYNNEISEKSEIFDDQFSVERPDGSNFTLKIRSTKLEDSAMYFCASSEDGGWAGANVLTFGAGSRLTVL.

Worth noting for this clone: The junction departs from the called germline gene at one end, perhaps through a read error. Other DNA sequences within the sample encode an identical CDR3. CDR3 region: CASSRTTSGLLNNEQFF. CDR3 nucleotide sequence: TGCGCCAGCAGTCGAACGACTAGCGGTTTACTCAACAATGAGCAGTTCTTC. The genes are TRBV27 and TRBJ2-1, with TRBD2 matching over 9 bases. Germline V CDR1 and CDR2: MNHEY, SMNVEV (reference sequence). The length of the CDR3 is 17 residues.

This clone was found many times. CDR3: CASSHQGFGQPQHF. As DNA, the CDR3 is TGTGCCAGCAGCCACCAGGGGTTTGGCCAGCCCCAGCATTTT. The chain combines TRBV6-1 with TRBJ1-5; D might be TRBD1 (6 bases). This CDR3 comprises 14 residues. V lost 6 bases and J 7 bases, leaving 16 bases between the germline ends. The germline CDR1 and CDR2 sequences are MNHNS and SASEGT.

As to this clone: Just one base apart from a much larger clone, this may be a read error. The chain joins TRBV4-3 to TRBJ2-5; 9 nucleotides align to TRBD2. CDR1 is LGHNA, CDR2 YSLEER, per germline. This CDR3 has 15 amino acids. Unmatched junction bases numbered 6, after V lost 2 bases and J lost 5 bases. CDR3 loop: CASSQWREGWETQYF. The CDR3 DNA sequence: TGCGCCAGCAGCCAATGGCGGGAGGGCTGGGAGACCCAGTACTTC.

There are many counts of this clone. The J gene is TRBJ2-5, the V gene TRBV12-5, with a possible D match to TRBD1 (6 bases). V shed 9 bases and J shed 5 bases, with 13 bases lying between them. CDR1 LGHNT and CDR2 FRNRAP come from the germline V gene. This CDR3 has 12 residues. CDR3 sequence reads: CASQQGGETQYF. CDR3 DNA: TGTGCTAGCCAACAGGGTGGGGAGACCCAGTACTTC.

This clone was picked up many times. V is TRBV20-1 and J is TRBJ2-3; D unresolved. The V end was cut by 6 bases, the J end by 0 bases, with 19 bases between. Germline CDR1 DFQATT, CDR2 SNEGSKA (reference sequence). The CDR3 is made up of 16 amino acids. The CDR3 DNA reads as TGCAGTGCCACTGGGTCGATGACCTCTAGCACAGATACGCAGTATTTT. This translates into CSATGSMTSSTDTQYF.

Concerning this clone itself: This may be a read error: a much more frequent sequence differs by one nucleotide. The same CDR3 can be traced to other DNA sequences in this sample. The chain combines TRBV4-1 with TRBJ2-5; unclear D gene. Germline V gives CDR1 MGHRA, CDR2 YSYEKL. The CDR3 is made up of 16 amino acids. With 5 bases removed from V and 1 base from J, the gap between germline ends came to 17 bases. The chain's CDR3 is CASSLSRSASQETQYF. CDR3 DNA: TGCGCCAGCAGCTTGAGCAGGTCGGCAAGCCAAGAGACCCAGTACTTC.

Only a few counts were recorded for this clone. An end of the junction does not agree with germline; a read error may underlie this. J is TRBJ1-6 and V is TRBV6-1; no definite D call. This CDR3 is 14 amino acids long. Germline values: CDR1 MNHNS, CDR2 SASEGT. CDR3 bases: TGTGTCAGCAGTGAAGAAGTGATGAGTCCACCCCTCCACTTT. Translating it yields CVSSEEVMSPPLHF.

This clone was picked up many times. The chain combines TRBV20-1 with TRBJ1-1; D ambiguous. The V gene lost 4 bases and the J gene lost 1 base, with 7 bases spanning the gap. The CDR3 is 12 residues long. Germline-derived CDR1 and CDR2 are DFQATT and SNEGSKA (reference sequence). In DNA form, the CDR3 reads TGCAGTGCTATTCGCGGGAACACTGAAGCTTTCTTT. Its translation: CSAIRGNTEAFF.

This clone was seen many times. The V call is TRBV4-3, the J call TRBJ2-1; TRBD2 is a possible D gene (5 bases). This CDR3 comprises 14 residues. Germline-derived CDR1 and CDR2 are LGHNA and YSLEER. Trimming stripped 1 base from V and 14 bases from J, with 18 bases between. For the CDR3, the DNA is TGCGCCAGCAGCCAAGTCAGTGGGAGCCAGAAGAAGTTCTTC. Its protein is CASSQVSGSQKKFF.

This clone was picked up many times. The rearrangement joins TRBV12-3 or TRBV12-4 to TRBJ1-1, with D uncertain. CDR3 length: 13 residues. V was shortened by 6 bases and J by 0 bases, with 8 bases between the two germline ends. CDR3 DNA sequence: TGTGCCAGCAGGATAGAGCTGAACACTGAAGCTTTCTTT. Protein sequence: CASRIELNTEAFF.

This clone was seen many times. V and J are TRBV7-6 and TRBJ2-5; 8 positions match TRBD2. This CDR3 spans 14 amino acids. Germline-derived CDR1 and CDR2 are SGHVS and FNYEAQ. Trimming took 8 bases from V and 3 from J; bases not matched to a gene: 8. This CDR3 is CASGGLREEETQYF. CDR3 nucleotide sequence: TGTGCCAGCGGGGGTCTGCGGGAGGAAGAGACCCAGTACTTC.

Note on this clone: Compared with germline, one end of the junction differs, possibly owing to a read error. CDR3 residues: CVSSRLYRLSGGNEQFF. The CDR3, as DNA: TGTGTCAGCAGCAGACTCTATAGACTATCGGGAGGAAATGAGCAGTTCTTC. The chain links TRBV28 to TRBJ2-1; 7 nucleotides line up with TRBD2. The CDR3 totals 17 residues. In germline, CDR1 is MDHEN, CDR2 SYDVKM.

Only one count was recorded for this clone. Because the CDR3's place on the DNA is in doubt, the DNA is left out and the CDR3 is given as listed by TCRdb. The V and J genes are TRBV19 and TRBJ1-1; the table names TRBD1, a call not compared with the DNA. Termini included, the CDR3 measures 20 amino acids. CDR1 is LNHDA and CDR2 is SQIVND in the germline V gene (reference sequence). CDR3 sequence: CASSLSEINEQFFGGTEAFF.